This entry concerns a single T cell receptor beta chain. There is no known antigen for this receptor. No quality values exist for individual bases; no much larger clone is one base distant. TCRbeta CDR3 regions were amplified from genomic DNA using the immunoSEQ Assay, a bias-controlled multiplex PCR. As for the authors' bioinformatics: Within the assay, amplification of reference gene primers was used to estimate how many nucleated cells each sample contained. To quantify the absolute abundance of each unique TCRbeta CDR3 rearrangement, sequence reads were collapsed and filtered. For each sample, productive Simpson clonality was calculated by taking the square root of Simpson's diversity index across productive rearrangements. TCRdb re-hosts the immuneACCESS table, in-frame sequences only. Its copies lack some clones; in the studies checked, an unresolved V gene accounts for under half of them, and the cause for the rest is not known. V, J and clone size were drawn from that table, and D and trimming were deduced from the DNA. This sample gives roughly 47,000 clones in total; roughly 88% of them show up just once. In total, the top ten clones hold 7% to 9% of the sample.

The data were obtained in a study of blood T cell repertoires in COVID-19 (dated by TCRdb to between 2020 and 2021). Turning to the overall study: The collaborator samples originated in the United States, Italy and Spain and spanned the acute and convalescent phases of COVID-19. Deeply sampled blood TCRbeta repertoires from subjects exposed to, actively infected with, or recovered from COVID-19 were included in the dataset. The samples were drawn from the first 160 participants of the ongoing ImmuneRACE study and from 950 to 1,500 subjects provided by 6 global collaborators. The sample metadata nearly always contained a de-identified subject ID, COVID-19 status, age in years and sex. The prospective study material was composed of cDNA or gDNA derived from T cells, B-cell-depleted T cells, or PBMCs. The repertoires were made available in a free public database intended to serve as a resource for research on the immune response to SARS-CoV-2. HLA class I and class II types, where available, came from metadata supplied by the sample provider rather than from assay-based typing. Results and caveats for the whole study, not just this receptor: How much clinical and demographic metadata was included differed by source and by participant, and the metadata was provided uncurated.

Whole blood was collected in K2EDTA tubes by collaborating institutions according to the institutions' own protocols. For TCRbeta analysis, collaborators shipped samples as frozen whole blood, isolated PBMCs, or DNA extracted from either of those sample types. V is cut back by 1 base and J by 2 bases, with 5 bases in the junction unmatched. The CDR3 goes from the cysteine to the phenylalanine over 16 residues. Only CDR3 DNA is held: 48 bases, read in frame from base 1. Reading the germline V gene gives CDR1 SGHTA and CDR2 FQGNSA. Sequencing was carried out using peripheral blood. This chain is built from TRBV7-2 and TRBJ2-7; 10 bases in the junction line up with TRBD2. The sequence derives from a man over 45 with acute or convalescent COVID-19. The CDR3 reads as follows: CASSLGASGGTYEQYF. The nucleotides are TGTGCCAGCAGCTTAGGAGCTAGCGGGGGAACCTACGAGCAGTACTTC.